This section outlines one T cell receptor beta chain sequence together with its context. Its antigen is undetermined. This sample was included in a study of cytomegalovirus exposure and HLA in healthy donors. Whole-study context: For the approximately 410 genotyped donors, around 76% fell within the Caucasian-associated ancestry cluster. Study conclusions and caveats: Because they were indistinguishable, some V segments, including TRBV6-2 and TRBV6-3, were excluded. It was shown in a later analysis that HLA-associated TCR beta chains were more clonally expanded than other, equally common chains.

CDR3 length: 15 amino acids. CDR1 and CDR2 (germline): MGHDK, SYGVNS. V lost 0 bases and J lost 4, with 9 bases in between. The PCR employed 60 Vbeta primers together with 13 Jbeta primers. As processed by the authors: In a later analysis, of around 83 million unique beta chains, about 12 million appeared in at least two donors. TCRdb's copy holds only in-frame clones and misses some; the assay was immunoSEQ multiplex PCR. D and trimming were read from the DNA, whereas the V and J calls and clone size are those reported in that table. Listed are approximately 40,000 clones; approximately 1.7% falls within the top ten.

The sequencing input was PBMCs. This clonotype was sampled from a woman aged 25 to 39 in good health and CMV-seronegative. This chain uses TRBV25-1 with TRBJ1-4; no reliable D call. Written as DNA, the CDR3 is TGTGCCAGCAGTGAATACGCAGATCTTAATGAAAAACTGTTTTTT. This encodes CASSEYADLNEKLFF.